This T cell receptor (beta chain) was recovered during a study of shared clonotypes between healthy human individuals. Study-level background: Each donor contributed plates that comprised three CD4 naive, three CD4 memory, two CD8 naive and one CD8 memory. Findings and caveats of the study: All-four-donor shared clonotypes had higher generation probabilities than non-shared clonotypes did. Rarefaction gave evidence that sorted-subset sequencing remained incomplete despite large depth.

To note about this clone: Its specificity is unknown.

Per the study methods: Quality scores were absent from the junction-only immunoSEQ sequences, so filtering differed. Data came from immunoSEQ multiplex PCR; TCRdb stores just in-frame clones and leaves some out. The D gene and trimming were derived from the DNA, and the V and J assignments and clone size from that table. The sample has about 2 million clones, approximately 95% seen once; the top ten hold about 0.13%. V was trimmed by 5 bases and J by 1 base, leaving 11 bases between them. Germline CDR1 reads SGHAT; CDR2 reads FQNNGV. CDR3 size: 15 residues. Material for sequencing was naive CD4+ T cells sorted from blood. Subset of the sample: CD45RA+ positively selected. This chain joins TRBV11-2 and TRBJ1-4; no clear D gene. The origin of this receptor is a man aged 18-30 years in good health. The CDR3 DNA sequence: TGTGCCAGCAGCCTTGGGAGCCTAACTAATGAAAAACTGTTTTTT. Amino acids: CASSLGSLTNEKLFF.